This T cell receptor (beta chain) emerged from a study of blood T cell repertoires in COVID-19. Study-wide background: Acute-phase and convalescent COVID-19 samples originated in the United States, Italy and Spain. The cDNA or gDNA used as material had been derived from T cells, B-cell-depleted T cells, or PBMCs.

Per the original methods: Nucleated cell counts were estimated from reference gene primer amplification. Libraries were prepared by immunoSEQ multiplex PCR; TCRdb keeps only in-frame clonotypes and omits some of them. That table gives V, J and clone size, and the DNA gave D and trimming. The top ten clones hold approximately 19% of a sample with fewer than 250,000 clones, approximately 80% of them seen once. The ends were cut back, 2 bases at V and 6 bases at J, with 15 bases in the middle. The CDR3 runs to 15 residues. CDR1 is SGHNT and CDR2 is YYREEE in the germline V gene (reference sequence). The sample comprised peripheral blood. The V gene is TRBV5-4, the J gene TRBJ2-1, with D perhaps TRBD2 (6 bases). The sequence was collected from a human donor in a cohort sampled during active COVID-19. The CDR3 DNA reads as TGTGCCAGCAGCTTAGGCGGGATAGTGGTCAATGAGCAGTTCTTC. Translation: CASSLGGIVVNEQFF. Filled out from reference TRBV5-4 and TRBJ2-1, the complete variable domain reads ETGVTQSPTHLIKTRGQQVTLRCSSQSGHNTVSWYQQALGQGPQFIFQYYREEENGRGNFPPRFSGLQFPNYSSELNVNALELDDSALYLCASSLGGIVVNEQFFGPGTRLTVL.